This T cell receptor beta chain was sequenced during a study of blood T cells in healthy people across ages. The study, taken as a whole, reports: The study found more naive CD4+ cells and higher diversity in long-lived than aged donors. It was held that the diversity estimates obtained from one million T cells were underestimates. Naive T cell percentage by flow cytometry tracked strongly with beta diversity.

Next came a second PCR, run for roughly 6 to 11 cycles, which used a sample-barcoded 5' primer along with a J-beta primer mix. TCRdb independently ran MiXCR on the 5' RACE reads; one entry per CDR3 protein. The repertoire holds about 1.8 million distinct CDR3 sequences, roughly 52% seen once, with roughly 2.1% in the top ten. Donor samples were obtained from healthy Caucasian individuals from Russia, aged 6 to 90. As to this clonotype: Its antigen is not known.

The origin of this receptor is a middle-aged woman in good health. Sequencing was performed on blood.

CDR3 amino acids: CASSSPGTEGIYGYTF. CDR3 sequence (DNA): TGTGCCAGCAGTTCCCCCGGGACAGAAGGAATCTATGGCTACACCTTC. The chain combines TRBV6-2 or TRBV6-3 with TRBJ1-2; 7 bases fit TRBD1. The CDR3 covers 16 residues. The germline CDR1 and CDR2 sequences are MNHEY and SVGEGT. V trimming: 4 bases; J trimming: 4 bases; junction bases outside the gene matches: 12.